This record looks at one T cell receptor (beta chain) sequence and its context. The data stem from a study of blood T cell repertoires in COVID-19. Across the study: Samples of COVID-19 (acute and convalescent) were obtained from the United States, Italy and Spain.

Germline values: CDR1 SGHAT, CDR2 FQNNGV. The J segment lost 5 bases and the V segment lost 1 base, leaving 7 bases of the junction unmatched. The CDR3 extends over 16 amino acids. Libraries were prepared by immunoSEQ multiplex PCR; TCRdb keeps only in-frame clonotypes and omits some of them. The sample lists roughly 250,000 clones, 70% to 75% occurring once. Sequencing was carried out using peripheral blood. This clonotype was obtained from a woman over 75 with acute or convalescent COVID-19. The chain recombines TRBV11-2 with TRBJ2-3; 9 bases align to TRBD2. The CDR3 sequence is CASSLVSGGGGDTQYF. The DNA of the CDR3 is TGTGCCAGCAGCTTAGTCTCTGGCGGGGGGGGAGATACGCAGTATTTT.